One and the same sample provided the 9 T cell receptor beta chains below, sequenced in a study of blood T cell repertoires in COVID-19. The data were produced by immunoSEQ multiplex PCR, yet TCRdb's version contains in-frame clones alone and is incomplete. The sample consists of 250,000 to 350,000 clones, approximately 88% of them appearing once. The sequencing sample was made of peripheral blood. These receptors originate from a human donor with COVID-19, enrolled during active disease. The donor label of this sample is uncertain.

V and J are TRBV7-2 and TRBJ2-7; 12 bases map to TRBD2. The J segment lost 0 bases and the V segment lost 1 base, leaving 7 bases of the junction unmatched. This CDR3 is 18 amino acids long. Germline CDR1 reads SGHTA; CDR2 reads FQGNSA. CDR3 residues: CASSLEARGLAGSYEQYF. CDR3 bases: TGTGCCAGCAGCTTAGAAGCTCGGGGACTAGCGGGCTCCTACGAGCAGTACTTC.

V gene TRBV18 combines with J gene TRBJ2-3, with 8 bases matching TRBD2. V shed 6 bases, J shed 4 bases, and the junction held 12 bases outside the gene matches. Germline V gene lookup returns CDR1 KGHSH and CDR2 LQKENI. CDR3 length: 16 amino acids. CDR3: CASSPLSGGPSDTQYF. In DNA form, the CDR3 reads TGTGCCAGCTCCCCCCTGTCGGGAGGGCCATCAGATACGCAGTATTTT.

This chain links TRBV4-2 with TRBJ2-1, with a possible D match to TRBD1 (6 bases). Between the trimmed V and J ends, which lost 2 bases and 7 bases, there was a span of 12 bases. Germline V gives CDR1 LGHNA, CDR2 YNFKEQ. The CDR3 contains 14 residues. The CDR3 here is CASSQQDSRNEQFF. Here the CDR3 DNA reads TGTGCCAGCAGCCAACAGGACAGTCGGAATGAGCAGTTCTTC.

The chain employs TRBV3-1 (or the pseudogene TRBV3-2) and TRBJ1-2, with 7 positions matching TRBD1. Germline assignment: CDR1 LGHDT and CDR2 YNNKEL (reference sequence). This CDR3 contains 16 residues. V gave up 4 bases and J gave up 7 bases; unmatched junction bases: 15. The CDR3: CASSPNQIDRVGGYTF. For the CDR3, the DNA is TGTGCCAGCAGCCCAAACCAAATCGACAGGGTGGGTGGCTACACCTTC.

The J gene is TRBJ1-1, the V gene TRBV5-1; no clear D. There are 13 residues in the CDR3. Trimming cost V 3 bases and J 6 bases, with 12 bases left between them. Germline CDR1 reads SGHRS; CDR2 reads YFSETQ. CDR3 amino acids: CASSSGSFPEAFF. In DNA, the CDR3 is TGCGCCAGCAGCTCGGGATCCTTCCCTGAAGCTTTCTTT. The entire variable domain, with the rest obtained from reference TRBV5-1 and TRBJ1-1, is as follows: KAGVTQTPRYLIKTRGQQVTLSCSPISGHRSVSWYQQTPGQGLQFLFEYFSETQRNKGNFPGRFSGRQFSNSRSEMNVSTLELGDSALYLCASSSGSFPEAFFGQGTRLTVV.

The rearrangement links TRBV9 to TRBJ1-1; unclear D gene. The CDR3 consists of 13 residues. Germline V CDR1 and CDR2: SGDLS, YYNGEE. Deletions cut 2 bases from V and 6 bases from J, with 11 bases between. This CDR3 is CASSVSGIAEAFF. CDR3 in DNA: TGTGCCAGCAGCGTCAGCGGAATCGCTGAAGCTTTCTTT.

This clone has only a few counts. The rearrangement links TRBV5-1 to TRBJ2-5, with 9 bases that match TRBD1. Germline trimming cut 0 bases from V and 2 bases from J; bases unmatched to any gene: 2. This CDR3 comprises 15 residues. Per the germline V gene, CDR1 is SGHRS and CDR2 is YFSETQ. This CDR3 reads CASSLGQGGQETQYF. The DNA for the CDR3 is TGCGCCAGCAGCTTGGGACAGGGGGGACAAGAGACCCAGTACTTC.

CDR3 sequence reads: CASSESYSNNSPLHF. CDR3 nucleotides: TGTGCCAGCAGTGAATCTTACAGCAATAATTCACCCCTCCACTTT. V usage is TRBV6-4 and J usage is TRBJ1-6; no clear D. The CDR3 is made up of 15 amino acids. CDR1 is MRHNA, CDR2 SNTAGT, per germline. Trimming stripped 3 bases from V and 5 bases from J, with 11 bases between.

The rearrangement uses TRBV5-4 and TRBJ2-7; 7 bases are a match to TRBD2. This CDR3 has 14 amino acids. V trimming: 2 bases; J trimming: 6 bases; junction bases outside the gene matches: 8. Germline CDR1 is SGHNT and CDR2 is YYREEE (reference sequence). CDR3 protein: CASSFGGGSREQYF. DNA of the CDR3: TGTGCCAGCAGCTTTGGGGGAGGGAGCCGCGAGCAGTACTTC. Drawing the rest from reference TRBV5-4 and TRBJ2-7, the complete variable domain is ETGVTQSPTHLIKTRGQQVTLRCSSQSGHNTVSWYQQALGQGPQFIFQYYREEENGRGNFPPRFSGLQFPNYSSELNVNALELDDSALYLCASSFGGGSREQYFGPGTRLTVT.